One sample yielded the 24 T cell receptor beta chains listed below, sequenced in a study of OX40 agonist ivuxolimab in advanced cancers. Generated by immunoSEQ multiplex PCR, the TCRdb table keeps only in-frame clones and is missing some. Of tens of thousands of clones listed, 85% to 90% are singletons. This material consisted of CD4+ or CD8+ T cells sorted from blood, taken in a trial of the OX40 agonist ivuxolimab. The receptors originated from an adult with an advanced solid tumor such as melanoma, head and neck, liver or kidney cancer.

The rearrangement uses TRBV6-1 and TRBJ1-4; 9 bases match TRBD1. V was clipped by 6 bases and J by 5 bases; unmatched bases: 7. Germline assignment: CDR1 MNHNS and CDR2 SASEGT. There are 15 residues in the CDR3. The CDR3 loop is CASRGTGQTNEKLFF. CDR3 DNA sequence: TGTGCCAGCAGAGGGACAGGGCAAACCAATGAAAAACTGTTTTTT.

V is TRBV11-1 and J is TRBJ1-1, with D tentatively TRBD1 (6 bases). Trimming removed 4 bases from V and 5 bases from J, with 20 bases in between. The CDR3 is 16 amino acids. Per germline, CDR1 SGHAT and CDR2 FQDESV (reference sequence). The CDR3 region has the DNA TGTGCCAGCAGCTCATGGGATCGACAGGCGAAAACTGAAGCTTTCTTT. It specifies CASSSWDRQAKTEAFF.

The chain joins TRBV27 to TRBJ2-7, with 7 bases fitting TRBD1. Trimming took 7 bases from V and 1 from J; bases not matched to a gene: 4. This CDR3 has 13 residues. Germline assignment: CDR1 MNHEY and CDR2 SMNVEV (reference sequence). The CDR3 is CASKGQISYEQYF. As DNA, the CDR3 is TGTGCCAGCAAGGGACAGATATCCTACGAGCAGTACTTC.

The chain has TRBV7-2 and TRBJ2-2; no reliable D call. The CDR3 covers 15 residues. V was pared by 3 bases and J by 0 bases, with 8 bases between. Germline CDR1 is SGHTA and CDR2 is FQGNSA. The CDR3 here is CASSLTTSNTGELFF. For the CDR3, the DNA is TGTGCCAGCAGCTTGACAACCTCGAACACCGGGGAGCTGTTTTTT.

The chain links TRBV4-2 to TRBJ1-2; D gene uncertain. The CDR3 extends over 16 amino acids. Trimming took 0 bases from V and 2 from J, leaving 13 bases between them. The germline V gene has CDR1 LGHNA and CDR2 YNFKEQ. CDR3 in amino acids: CASSQEAEGSNYGYTF. The CDR3 DNA reads as TGTGCCAGCAGCCAAGAGGCCGAAGGGTCGAACTATGGCTACACCTTC.

V usage is TRBV5-8 and J usage is TRBJ1-5, with D maybe TRBD1 (5 bases). Trimming removed 5 bases at V and 0 bases at J, with 12 bases between. This CDR3 spans 15 amino acids. From germline, CDR1 is SGHTS and CDR2 YDEGEE. This chain's CDR3 is CASSRGTDSNQPQHF. Written as DNA, the CDR3 is TGTGCCAGCAGTCGTGGGACGGATAGCAATCAGCCCCAGCATTTT.

J is TRBJ2-5 and V is TRBV19, with 13 bases identical to TRBD2. CDR1 and CDR2 from the germline V gene are LNHDA and SQIVND (reference sequence). V gave up 2 bases and J gave up 3 bases; unmatched junction bases: 3. This CDR3 region has 16 residues. The chain's CDR3 is CASSIRTSGSEETQYF. CDR3 nucleotides: TGTGCCAGTAGTATAAGGACTAGCGGGAGTGAAGAGACCCAGTACTTC.

V and J are TRBV4-3 and TRBJ2-7; 7 positions agree with TRBD2. V trimming: 0 bases; J trimming: 5 bases; junction bases outside the gene matches: 7. Per germline, CDR1 LGHNA and CDR2 YSLEER. This CDR3 has 15 residues. The CDR3 DNA reads TGCGCCAGCAGCCAAGATTGGGAGGGGTTCCACGAGCAGTACTTC. Residues: CASSQDWEGFHEQYF.

This chain links TRBV18 with TRBJ2-2; 9 bases match TRBD2. The junction had 7 bases not matched to a gene; V was cut back by 5 bases and J by 6 bases. Per the germline V gene, CDR1 is KGHSH and CDR2 is LQKENI. The CDR3 is 15 residues long. In DNA, the CDR3 is TGTGCCAGCTCAATCGCGGAGCGGGGGGCCGGGGAGCTGTTTTTT. Translating it yields CASSIAERGAGELFF. Filled out from reference TRBV18 and TRBJ2-2, the complete variable domain reads NAGVMQNPRHLVRRRGQEARLRCSPMKGHSHVYWYRQLPEEGLKFMVYLQKENIIDESGMPKERFSAEFPKEGPSILRIQQVVRGDSAAYFCASSIAERGAGELFFGEGSRLTVL.

This chain connects TRBV27 to TRBJ2-4; tentative D call: TRBD2 (5 bases). Per germline, CDR1 MNHEY and CDR2 SMNVEV (reference sequence). Between the trimmed V and J ends, which lost 0 bases and 5 bases, there was a span of 8 bases. The CDR3 runs to 14 residues. The CDR3 reads CASSLSAAQNIQYF. The DNA of the CDR3 is TGTGCCAGCAGTTTATCAGCGGCTCAAAACATTCAGTACTTC.

The chain joins TRBV11-2 to TRBJ1-2; TRBD1 might be the D (5 bases). The germline V and J ends were trimmed by 8 bases and 7 bases, with 20 bases remaining between them. There are 14 residues in the CDR3. Germline CDR1 is SGHAT and CDR2 is FQNNGV. For the CDR3, the DNA is TGTGCCAGCCAAGACACAAGGGGTTTGGGTGGCTACACCTTC. Translated, it gives CASQDTRGLGGYTF.

This chain uses TRBV28 with TRBJ2-4, with D maybe TRBD1 (6 bases). CDR3 size: 14 residues. V lost 6 bases and J 5 bases, leaving 14 bases between the germline ends. Germline values: CDR1 MDHEN, CDR2 SYDVKM. The DNA for the CDR3 is TGTGCCAGCAGCCTTACTGGGGGCCAAAACATTCAGTACTTC. This gives the protein CASSLTGGQNIQYF.

V is TRBV5-5 and J is TRBJ2-2, with TRBD2 identical over 10 bases. Unmatched junction bases numbered 8, after V lost 0 bases and J lost 6 bases. The CDR3 loop spans 17 amino acids. The germline V gene encodes CDR1 SGHKS and CDR2 YYEKEE (reference sequence). The CDR3 sequence is CASSLAVAGGEAGELFF. The CDR3 DNA is TGTGCCAGCAGCTTGGCCGTAGCGGGAGGTGAAGCCGGGGAGCTGTTTTTT.

The chain recombines TRBV4-2 with TRBJ2-1; TRBD1 agrees at 8 bases. The CDR3 runs 14 residues. Germline V gives CDR1 LGHNA, CDR2 YNFKEQ. The junction had 10 bases not matched to a gene; V was cut back by 8 bases and J by 7 bases. The CDR3 DNA reads as TGTGCCAGCGACACTGGACAGGGTAATAATGAGCAGTTCTTC. Its protein product is CASDTGQGNNEQFF.

This clone was recorded once. V and J are TRBV18 and TRBJ2-3, with a weak D call TRBD1 (5 bases). Germline V lookup: CDR1 KGHSH, CDR2 LQKENI. Trimming removed 6 bases from V and 7 bases from J, with 11 bases in between. The CDR3 is made up of 12 amino acids. CDR3 sequence: CASSPDSNTQYF. In DNA form, the CDR3 reads TGTGCCAGCTCCCCCGACAGTAATACGCAGTATTTT.

This rearrangement joins TRBV28 to TRBJ2-1; 11 nucleotides line up with TRBD1. Germline loops: CDR1 MDHEN, CDR2 SYDVKM. Trimming cost V 6 bases and J 8 bases; bases outside gene matches: 9. The CDR3 extends over 15 amino acids. CDR3 in amino acids: CASSTPGQGVDEQFF. The CDR3 nucleotides read TGTGCCAGCAGCACCCCGGGACAGGGGGTTGATGAGCAGTTCTTC.

The chain is built from TRBV27 and TRBJ1-3, with 8 bases that match TRBD1. Germline trimming cut 6 bases from V and 0 bases from J; bases unmatched to any gene: 10. CDR3 length equals 17 residues. Looked up from germline, CDR1 is MNHEY and CDR2 is SMNVEV (reference sequence). CDR3 in amino acids: CASSPVRGPLSGNTIYF. The CDR3 DNA sequence: TGTGCCAGCAGCCCCGTCAGGGGGCCACTCTCTGGAAACACCATATATTTT.

The chain links TRBV19 to TRBJ1-5, with a tentative D call TRBD1 (6 bases). V lost 5 bases and J 3 bases, leaving 14 bases between the germline ends. Germline lookup yields CDR1 LNHDA and CDR2 SQIVND (reference sequence). The CDR3 runs 15 residues. As DNA, the CDR3 is TGTGCCAGTAGTTCCACAGGGACTCCCAATCAGCCCCAGCATTTT. Protein: CASSSTGTPNQPQHF.

The rearrangement joins TRBV2 to TRBJ2-1, with 12 bases aligning to TRBD2. This CDR3 has 15 amino acids. With 6 bases clipped from V and 2 bases from J, the junction kept 2 bases outside the gene matches. CDR1 is SNHLY and CDR2 is FYNNEI in the germline V gene. This CDR3 is CASSASGRAYNEQFF. The CDR3 nucleotides read TGTGCCAGCAGCGCTAGCGGGAGGGCCTACAATGAGCAGTTCTTC.

V usage is TRBV7-3 and J usage is TRBJ1-6; no clear D gene. This CDR3 has 15 amino acids. CDR1 is SGHTA, CDR2 FQGTGA, per germline. With 6 bases removed from V and 2 bases from J, the gap between germline ends came to 11 bases. The CDR3 sequence is CASSLAPTYNSPLHF. CDR3 sequence (DNA): TGTGCCAGCAGTCTAGCCCCGACCTATAATTCACCCCTCCACTTT.

The chain joins TRBV2 to TRBJ2-3, with D unresolved. Germline CDR1 reads SNHLY; CDR2 reads FYNNEI. V was trimmed by 2 bases and J by 6 bases, leaving 12 bases between them. The CDR3 has 14 residues. CDR3 sequence: CASSEKTFGDTQYF. The CDR3 coding sequence is TGTGCCAGCAGTGAAAAAACCTTCGGGGATACGCAGTATTTT.

This chain connects TRBV23-1 to TRBJ1-5; TRBD1 matches 7 bases. TRBV23-1 is identified as an open reading frame with a role that is uncertain. With 7 bases clipped from V and 2 bases from J, the junction kept 8 bases outside the gene matches. This CDR3 has 15 amino acids. The CDR3 loop is CASKGYRGGNQPQHF. In DNA, the CDR3 is TGCGCCAGCAAAGGATACAGGGGTGGCAATCAGCCCCAGCATTTT.

J is TRBJ1-1 and V is TRBV19; no clear D gene. The CDR3 is made up of 15 amino acids. The V gene lost 6 bases and the J gene lost 4 bases, with 18 bases spanning the gap. The germline V gene encodes CDR1 LNHDA and CDR2 SQIVND (reference sequence). CDR3 nucleotide sequence: TGTGCCAGTAGACAGCTGAGGATAGGTACCACTGAAGCTTTCTTT. This translates into CASRQLRIGTTEAFF. The full variable domain, in which reference TRBV19 and TRBJ1-1 provide the parts outside the CDR3, is DGGITQSPKYLFRKEGQNVTLSCEQNLNHDAMYWYRQDPGQGLRLIYYSQIVNDFQKGDIAEGYSVSREKKESFPLTVTSAQKNPTAFYLCASRQLRIGTTEAFFGQGTRLTVV.

V and J are TRBV6-6 and TRBJ2-3, with 14 bases lining up with TRBD2. The junction had 6 bases not matched to a gene; V was cut back by 4 bases and J by 6 bases. Germline assignment: CDR1 MNHNY and CDR2 SVGAGI (reference sequence). The CDR3 has 16 residues. The CDR3 region has the DNA TGTGCCAGCAGTTGGGGACTAGCGGGAGAGGGGGATACGCAGTATTTT. Its translation is CASSWGLAGEGDTQYF.